This TCR beta chain stems from a study of cytomegalovirus exposure and HLA in healthy donors. In regard to this clone: At the DNA level, this CDR3 is encoded by other sequences in the same sample as well.

In the PCR, 60 Vbeta and 13 Jbeta primers were used. Data came from immunoSEQ multiplex PCR; TCRdb stores just in-frame clones and leaves some out. Among around 170,000 clones, over 70% were seen once, and the ten largest hold 1.3%. The CDR3 has 14 amino acids. Germline V CDR1 and CDR2: KGHSH, LQKENI. The V gene end was trimmed by 6 bases and the J gene end by 4 bases; junction bases not matched to a gene: 4. The rearrangement joins TRBV18 to TRBJ2-5; 11 bases agree with TRBD1. The TCR originated in a middle-aged man in good health and CMV-seropositive. Input material: PBMCs. The CDR3 coding sequence is TGTGCCAGCTCTCCCGGGACAGGGGGAGAGACCCAGTACTTC. It encodes CASSPGTGGETQYF.